One sample yielded the 22 T cell receptor beta chains listed below, sequenced in a study of beta chain features in type 1 diabetes. Whole-study results and caveats: Type 1 diabetes patients had moderately but significantly shorter TCRB CDR3s in all four CD4+ subsets.

These receptors lack a known antigen. As every portion of the isolated RNA was reverse transcribed, the sequencing read expressed TCRB transcripts. Data came from immunoSEQ multiplex PCR; TCRdb stores just in-frame clones and leaves some out. The sample consists of roughly 350,000 clones, roughly 9.8% of them appearing once. Sequencing was performed on central memory CD4+ T cells from blood. The receptors originated from a man aged 25-40 years with type 1 diabetes.

J is TRBJ1-5 and V is TRBV28; 12 bases line up with TRBD1. V lost 6 bases, J lost 5 bases, and 2 bases stayed unmatched. Germline V gives CDR1 MDHEN, CDR2 SYDVKM. CDR3 length: 14 residues. The CDR3 is CASRGTGGHQPQHF. CDR3 nucleotides: TGTGCCAGCAGAGGGACAGGGGGCCATCAGCCCCAGCATTTT. The full variable domain, its missing parts supplied by reference TRBV28 and TRBJ1-5, is DVKVTQSSRYLVKRTGEKVFLECVQDMDHENMFWYRQDPGLGLRLIYFSYDVKMKEKGDIPEGYSVSREKKERFSLILESASTNQTSMYLCASRGTGGHQPQHFGDGTRLSIL.

This clone appeared a few times. The rearrangement joins TRBV7-2 to TRBJ2-3; no definite D call. The CDR3 is 14 amino acids. The V end lost 3 bases, the J end lost 0 bases, and 7 bases lay between the germline ends. Per germline, CDR1 SGHTA and CDR2 FQGNSA. The CDR3 region is CASSFLLSTDTQYF. Written as DNA, the CDR3 is TGTGCCAGCAGCTTTCTACTTAGCACAGATACGCAGTATTTT.

This clone was seen a handful of times. V is TRBV18 and J is TRBJ2-2; the D gene is possibly TRBD2 (6 bases). CDR1 and CDR2 from the germline V gene are KGHSH and LQKENI. V lost 2 bases and J lost 0, with 16 bases in between. The CDR3 consists of 18 residues. CDR3 sequence: CASSPFGSGWSNTGELFF. CDR3 sequence (DNA): TGTGCCAGCTCACCATTTGGTAGCGGCTGGTCGAACACCGGGGAGCTGTTTTTT. The full variable domain, completed using reference TRBV18 and TRBJ2-2, is NAGVMQNPRHLVRRRGQEARLRCSPMKGHSHVYWYRQLPEEGLKFMVYLQKENIIDESGMPKERFSAEFPKEGPSILRIQQVVRGDSAAYFCASSPFGSGWSNTGELFFGEGSRLTVL.

This clone was observed a few times. A read error likely explains this, since a far larger clone differs by one base. The rearrangement links TRBV7-2 to TRBJ1-1; D is unclear. This CDR3 has 13 residues. V was cut by 1 base and J by 1 base, with 4 bases left in between. CDR1 SGHTA and CDR2 FQGNSA come from the germline V gene. CDR3 DNA sequence: TGTGCCAGCAGCTTAGAGAGGAACACTGAAGCTTTCTTT. This translates into CASSLERNTEAFF. Full variable domain (missing parts from reference TRBV7-2 and TRBJ1-1): GAGVSQSPSNKVTEKGKDVELRCDPISGHTALYWYRQSLGQGLEFLIYFQGNSAPDKSGLPSDRFSAERTGGSVSTLTIQRTQQEDSAVYLCASSLERNTEAFFGQGTRLTVV.

This clone was detected a few times. The J gene is TRBJ2-2, the V gene TRBV5-1; 7 nucleotides agree with TRBD1. Germline CDR1 is SGHRS and CDR2 is YFSETQ. With V trimmed by 3 bases and J by 7 bases, 9 bases remained unmatched. This CDR3 contains 15 residues. CDR3 sequence: CASSYTDRVNGELFF. In DNA form, the CDR3 reads TGCGCCAGCAGCTATACTGACAGGGTGAACGGGGAGCTGTTTTTT.

This clone was detected only a few times. V gene TRBV4-3 combines with J gene TRBJ1-1; TRBD1 is a possible D gene (5 bases). This CDR3 is 17 amino acids long. The germline CDR1 and CDR2 sequences are LGHNA and YSLEER. Trimming cost V 0 bases and J 4 bases, with 18 bases left between them. The CDR3: CASSQDRGRPGGTEAFF. In DNA form, the CDR3 reads TGCGCCAGCAGCCAAGATCGAGGACGGCCGGGGGGCACTGAAGCTTTCTTT.

Many counts were recorded for this clone. CDR3 residues: CASSIVGRGNNEQFF. The CDR3 coding sequence is TGTGCCAGTAGTATAGTCGGGAGAGGGAACAATGAGCAGTTCTTC. The chain combines TRBV19 with TRBJ2-1; a possible D gene is TRBD2 (6 bases). Trimming left V 1 base short and J 5 bases short, with 12 bases between. Germline CDR1 and CDR2: LNHDA and SQIVND (reference sequence). CDR3 length: 15 amino acids. The full variable domain, completed using reference TRBV19 and TRBJ2-1, is DGGITQSPKYLFRKEGQNVTLSCEQNLNHDAMYWYRQDPGQGLRLIYYSQIVNDFQKGDIAEGYSVSREKKESFPLTVTSAQKNPTAFYLCASSIVGRGNNEQFFGPGTRLTVL.

The rearrangement links TRBV14 to TRBJ1-4; maybe TRBD1 (5 bases). Germline CDR1 reads SGHDN; CDR2 reads FVKESK. V lost 1 base and J 6 bases, leaving 15 bases between the germline ends. There are 16 residues in the CDR3. The CDR3 loop reads CASSQVGPRADEKLFF. In nucleotides, the CDR3 is TGTGCCAGCAGCCAAGTGGGACCCAGGGCGGATGAAAAACTGTTTTTT.

This clone has only a few counts. The rearrangement uses TRBV6-5 and TRBJ2-7; D could derive from TRBD1 or TRBD2 (5 bases each). Trimming shortened V by 5 bases and J by 5 bases, and 19 bases separated the two germline ends. Germline V CDR1 and CDR2: MNHEY, SVGAGI. CDR3 size: 15 residues. The CDR3, as DNA: TGTGCCAGCAGTCCTAAGGGACGGAGAGGCCACGAGCAGTACTTC. Its protein is CASSPKGRRGHEQYF.

In its sample, this clone was seen a few times. The chain links TRBV6-1 to TRBJ2-2; the D is unclear. Germline lookup yields CDR1 MNHNS and CDR2 SASEGT. Trimming stripped 7 bases from V and 4 bases from J, with 10 bases between. This CDR3 has 13 residues. Here the CDR3 reads CASKSEPTGELFF. CDR3 DNA sequence: TGTGCCAGCAAATCAGAACCCACCGGGGAGCTGTTTTTT.

A few counts support this clone. This chain links TRBV10-1 with TRBJ2-1; 8 bases align to TRBD1. The length of the CDR3 is 15 residues. V shed 3 bases and J 0 bases; nucleotides not matched to a gene: 1. Germline V gives CDR1 WNHNN, CDR2 SYGVQD (reference sequence). Here the CDR3 DNA reads TGCGCCAGCAGTGATGGACAGGGCTCCTACAATGAGCAGTTCTTC. Translation: CASSDGQGSYNEQFF.

The chain has TRBV27 and TRBJ2-2; no firm D call. The CDR3 has 16 residues. V lost 0 bases, J lost 6 bases, and 14 bases lay in between. Germline V gives CDR1 MNHEY, CDR2 SMNVEV (reference sequence). The CDR3 DNA reads TGTGCCAGCAGTTTATCGATTTCTCTAACCTCCGGGGAGCTGTTTTTT. Encoded protein: CASSLSISLTSGELFF.

A few counts support this clone. Here the CDR3 DNA reads TGCAGCGTTGCCAAGGACTTGAGCTCCTACGAGCAGTACTTC. Its protein product is CSVAKDLSSYEQYF. This chain uses TRBV29-1 with TRBJ2-7, with D possibly being TRBD2 (5 bases). Trimming took off 4 bases at V and 0 bases at J, with 13 bases between the two ends. CDR1 SQVTM and CDR2 ANQGSEA come from the germline V gene. The CDR3 spans 14 residues.

About this clone: A much larger clone lies a single base off, so this may be a read error. The V and J genes are TRBV6-6 and TRBJ2-3; TRBD2 matches 9 bases. Losses at the gene ends were 5 bases for V and 0 bases for J; bases not matched to a gene: 3. Germline-derived CDR1 and CDR2 are MNHNY and SVGAGI (reference sequence). The CDR3 is 15 residues long. The CDR3, as DNA: TGTGCCAGCAGTGTCACTAGCGGGAGCACAGATACGCAGTATTTT. As protein: CASSVTSGSTDTQYF.

This clone was counted only a few times. This chain connects TRBV2 to TRBJ2-2; 10 positions agree with TRBD2. The CDR3 length is 16 residues. Germline V CDR1 and CDR2: SNHLY, FYNNEI. V shed 7 bases, J shed 2 bases, and the junction held 7 bases outside the gene matches. The CDR3 protein is CASTLAGAINTGELFF. CDR3 DNA: TGTGCCAGCACGCTAGCGGGAGCGATCAACACCGGGGAGCTGTTTTTT.

This clone occurred a few times. This chain connects TRBV6-5 to TRBJ2-5; TRBD2 aligns across 11 bases. V was pared by 4 bases and J by 1 base, with 2 bases of the junction left unmatched. The CDR3 length is 15 residues. Germline CDR1 MNHEY, CDR2 SVGAGI. The CDR3 DNA reads as TGTGCCAGCAGTTGGGGGACTAGCGGCCAAGAGACCCAGTACTTC. As protein: CASSWGTSGQETQYF.

This clone was seen a few times. CDR3 residues: CASSGTSGSLPDEQYF. In nucleotides, the CDR3 is TGTGCCAGCAGCGGCACTAGCGGGAGCCTTCCTGACGAGCAGTACTTC. The rearrangement uses TRBV9 and TRBJ2-7; 11 bases fit TRBD2. The V gene's germline CDR1 is SGDLS and CDR2 YYNGEE. This CDR3 comprises 16 residues. After removal of 3 bases from V and 5 bases from J, the junction contained 10 bases not matched to a gene.

This clone was counted ten times or more. This rearrangement joins TRBV10-3 to TRBJ2-1, with 7 bases aligning to TRBD1. Germline-derived CDR1 and CDR2 are ENHRY and SYGVKD. The CDR3 is 14 residues long. With 6 bases clipped from V and 7 bases from J, the junction kept 9 bases outside the gene matches. The CDR3: CAIRGTGTANEQFF. CDR3 nucleotides: TGTGCCATCAGGGGTACCGGGACAGCAAATGAGCAGTTCTTC.

There are a few counts of this clone. The V call is TRBV28, the J call TRBJ1-2, with 8 bases lining up with TRBD1. The germline CDR1 and CDR2 sequences are MDHEN and SYDVKM. This CDR3 is built from 14 residues. Trimming cost V 5 bases and J 8 bases; bases outside gene matches: 10. CDR3 sequence: CASSLPGQAWGYTF. CDR3 DNA: TGTGCCAGCAGTCTCCCGGGACAGGCCTGGGGCTACACCTTC.

This clone turned up a few times. CDR3 sequence: CASSWTGVNEKLFF. As DNA, the CDR3 is TGTGCCAGCAGCTGGACAGGGGTTAATGAAAAACTGTTTTTT. The V and J genes are TRBV4-2 and TRBJ1-4; TRBD1 aligns across 9 bases. The V and J ends lost 5 bases and 4 bases, in that order; junction bases with no gene match: 2. The CDR3 is made up of 14 amino acids. CDR1 is LGHNA and CDR2 is YNFKEQ in the germline V gene.

This clone was picked up a small number of times. The chain is built from TRBV7-9 and TRBJ1-5; tentative D call: TRBD1 (5 bases). CDR1 and CDR2 (germline): SEHNR, FQNEAQ (reference sequence). The CDR3 extends over 13 amino acids. V lost 2 bases and J lost 7, with 9 bases in between. CDR3 residues: CASSLQGTQPQHF. The CDR3 coding sequence is TGTGCCAGCAGCTTACAGGGAACGCAGCCCCAGCATTTT.

The chain joins TRBV9 to TRBJ2-2; D is perhaps TRBD1 (5 bases). This CDR3 is 14 amino acids long. Germline loops: CDR1 SGDLS, CDR2 YYNGEE. V was trimmed by 5 bases and J by 4 bases, leaving 12 bases between them. CDR3 loop: CASSQDRGTGELFF. The CDR3 coding sequence is TGTGCCAGCAGTCAAGATAGGGGCACCGGGGAGCTGTTTTTT.